This entry concerns a single T cell receptor beta chain. Antigen specificity is unknown. The data were taken from a study of cytomegalovirus exposure and HLA in healthy donors. V shed 8 bases, J shed 8 bases, and the junction held 9 bases outside the gene matches. Germline CDR1 is PRHDT and CDR2 is FYEKMQ (reference sequence). The CDR3 loop spans 13 amino acids. Findings and limits, study-wide: Presence/absence comparisons presumed near-even sequencing depth among donors. The study put 150 or so TCR beta chains on its list as cytomegalovirus-associated. For most subjects, TCR beta sequences were reported to predict HLA-A and HLA-B alleles with accuracy.

Both 60 Vbeta primers and 13 Jbeta primers went into the PCR. In the original workflow: Approximately 78 million unique TCR beta chains, around 11 million of them shared, were counted by a later analysis. Generated by immunoSEQ multiplex PCR, the TCRdb table keeps only in-frame clones and is missing some. V, J and clone size are taken as reported in that table, and D and trimming were inferred from the DNA itself. The sample lists 150,000 to 200,000 clones, around 80% seen once, with 6.3% in the top ten. The TCR sequence derives from a male donor in good health and CMV-seropositive. What was sequenced was PBMCs. The chain uses TRBV13 and TRBJ2-1, with 7 positions matching TRBD1. The CDR3 loop is CASCYRGGDEQFF. DNA of the CDR3: TGTGCCAGCTGCTACAGGGGTGGGGATGAGCAGTTCTTC.